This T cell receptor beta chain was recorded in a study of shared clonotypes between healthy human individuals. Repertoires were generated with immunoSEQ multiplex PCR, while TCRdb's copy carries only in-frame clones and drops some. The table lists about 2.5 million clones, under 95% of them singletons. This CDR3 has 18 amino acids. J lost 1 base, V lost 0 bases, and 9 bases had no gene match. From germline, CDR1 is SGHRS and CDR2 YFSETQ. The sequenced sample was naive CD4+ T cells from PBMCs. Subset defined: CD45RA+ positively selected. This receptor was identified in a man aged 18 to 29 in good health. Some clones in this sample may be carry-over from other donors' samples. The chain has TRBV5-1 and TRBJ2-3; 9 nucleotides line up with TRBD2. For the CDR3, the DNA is TGCGCCAGCAGCTTGGAGCGCGGGAGGGCCGGGGGCACAGATACGCAGTATTTT. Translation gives CASSLERGRAGGTDTQYF.